What follows describes a single T cell receptor (beta chain). TCRdb fed the 5' RACE reads into MiXCR, producing one record per CDR3 protein. The data show 540,000 or so distinct CDR3 sequences, approximately 20% seen once. The CDR3 is made up of 19 amino acids. Germline CDR1 reads LGHDT; CDR2 reads YNNKEL (reference sequence). V lost 4 bases, J lost 2 bases, and 11 bases stayed unmatched. This entry comes from a study of identical twins. These same records also appear under a second study, on yellow fever vaccine responses in identical twins.

This TCR was sampled from a woman younger than 30 in good health. Input material: CD4+ T cells sorted from blood. V and J are TRBV3-1 and TRBJ2-3; TRBD2 matches 14 bases. The CDR3 protein is CASSPRLAGGPRHTDTQYF. In DNA form, the CDR3 reads TGTGCCAGCAGCCCTCGACTAGCGGGAGGGCCTCGTCACACAGATACGCAGTATTTT.